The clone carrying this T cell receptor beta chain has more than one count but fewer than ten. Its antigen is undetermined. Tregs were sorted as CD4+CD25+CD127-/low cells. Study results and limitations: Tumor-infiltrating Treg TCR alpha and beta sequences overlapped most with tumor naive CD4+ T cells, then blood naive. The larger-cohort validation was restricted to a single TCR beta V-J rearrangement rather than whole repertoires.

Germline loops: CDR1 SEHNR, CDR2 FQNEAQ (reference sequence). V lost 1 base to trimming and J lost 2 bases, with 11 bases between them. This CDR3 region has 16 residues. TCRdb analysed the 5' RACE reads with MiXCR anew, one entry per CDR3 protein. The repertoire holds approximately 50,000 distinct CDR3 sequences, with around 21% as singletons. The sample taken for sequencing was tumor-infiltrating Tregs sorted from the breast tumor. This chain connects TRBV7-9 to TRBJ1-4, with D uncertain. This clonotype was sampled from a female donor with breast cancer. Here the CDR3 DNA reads TGTGCCAGCAGCTTAGTTATTGGCGCCACTAATGAAAAACTGTTTTTT. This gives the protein CASSLVIGATNEKLFF.